The T cell receptor (beta chain) under discussion was sequenced for a study of cytomegalovirus exposure and HLA in healthy donors. Overall study results and limits: TCR beta sequences reportedly predicted the HLA-A and HLA-B alleles of most subjects accurately. A later analysis reportedly found that, within productive TCRs, an Asian-associated ancestry cluster had fewer N-insertions than the mean observed across the 666 donors. Association of a missense DCLRE1C variant with TCR beta V- and J-gene trimming was reported in a later analysis.

Likely unrecorded immune exposures existed in these nominally healthy donors. The PCR was carried out with 60 Vbeta primers and 13 Jbeta primers. Measured with immunoSEQ multiplex PCR; TCRdb has only the in-frame clones, and not every one. The sample holds about 200,000 clones, roughly four fifths seen once. Concerning this clone: Antigen unknown. Other DNA sequences of this sample code for an identical CDR3.

The sequenced sample was PBMCs. This TCR derives from a man aged 18 to 35 in good health and CMV-seronegative.

As DNA, the CDR3 is TGCGCCAGCAGCTTGGAGACGGGATACAATGAGCAGTTCTTC. Protein product: CASSLETGYNEQFF. The chain joins TRBV5-1 to TRBJ2-1, with a tentative D call TRBD2 (5 bases). This CDR3 region has 14 residues. Per the germline V gene, CDR1 is SGHRS and CDR2 is YFSETQ. V lost 0 bases, J lost 4 bases, and 8 bases lay in between. The complete variable domain, with remaining parts taken from reference TRBV5-1 and TRBJ2-1, reads KAGVTQTPRYLIKTRGQQVTLSCSPISGHRSVSWYQQTPGQGLQFLFEYFSETQRNKGNFPGRFSGRQFSNSRSEMNVSTLELGDSALYLCASSLETGYNEQFFGPGTRLTVL.